These 2 T cell receptor beta chains originate from one sample sequenced in a study of CD8+CD57+ T cells in acquired aplastic anemia. In patients chosen for sequencing, flow cytometry had shown CD8+CD57+ cell expansion. The TCR beta profiling, which covered VDJ combination and CDR3 sequence, was carried out using genomic DNA as the template. TCRdb processed the reads anew with MiXCR; each CDR3 protein has one entry. The sample contains over 150,000 distinct CDR3 sequences, 60% to 80% of which appear only once. Sequencing was performed on sorted CD4+, CD8+, or CD8+CD57+ T cells (not recorded which) from PBMCs. These receptors were obtained from a human donor with aplastic anemia.

The chain combines TRBV7-9 with TRBJ1-5; 7 nucleotides match TRBD1. Losses at the gene ends were 5 bases for V and 3 bases for J; bases not matched to a gene: 4. This CDR3 has 14 amino acids. Germline V gives CDR1 SEHNR, CDR2 FQNEAQ (reference sequence). The CDR3 nucleotides are TGTGCCAGCAGCCGGGACAGCTTCAATCAGCCCCAGCATTTT. It specifies CASSRDSFNQPQHF. Combining the CDR3 with reference TRBV7-9 and TRBJ1-5 gives the whole variable domain DTGVSQNPRHKITKRGQNVTFRCDPISEHNRLYWYRQTLGQGPEFLTYFQNEAQLEKSRLLSDRFSAERPKGSFSTLEIQRTEQGDSAMYLCASSRDSFNQPQHFGDGTRLSIL.

The chain joins TRBV6-1 to TRBJ1-1; the D gene is possibly TRBD1 (5 bases). Between the trimmed V and J ends, which lost 7 bases and 4 bases, there was a span of 13 bases. Germline V gives CDR1 MNHNS, CDR2 SASEGT. This CDR3 has 13 residues. CDR3 bases: TGTGCCAGCACCACCCCCGGGGGCACTGAAGCTTTCTTT. Translating gives CASTTPGGTEAFF.